This T cell receptor beta chain was recorded in a study of OX40 agonist ivuxolimab in advanced cancers. Study results and caveats: Clonal expansion in partial responders at 0.1-3.0 mg/kg ranked among the lowest.

A word on this clone: Its target is not known.

The assay was immunoSEQ multiplex PCR, and TCRdb's table has in-frame clones only and misses some. The table includes around 99,000 clones, nearly 90% detected once. The CDR3 loop spans 15 amino acids. J lost 6 bases, V lost 8 bases, and 14 bases had no gene match. Germline V lookup: CDR1 SGHTA, CDR2 FQGTGA. Sampled blood was obtained at baseline, cycle 4 day 1, and cycle 7 day 1. Sequenced here: CD4+ or CD8+ T cells sorted from blood, sampled in a trial of the OX40 agonist ivuxolimab. This sequence was found in an adult with an advanced solid tumor such as melanoma, head and neck, liver or kidney cancer. The genes are TRBV7-3 and TRBJ2-3; 7 nucleotides agree with TRBD2. This CDR3 reads CASGAGRLQQDTQYF. For the CDR3, the DNA is TGTGCCAGCGGAGCGGGGAGACTTCAGCAGGATACGCAGTATTTT.